This T cell receptor beta chain was captured by sequencing in a study of blood T cells in healthy people across ages. Together with a sample-barcoded 5' primer, a J-beta primer mix was included in a second PCR lasting about 6 to 11 cycles. Each of the cDNA molecules was tagged by a template-switch adaptor with 12 random nucleotides. TCRdb reanalysed the 5' RACE reads using MiXCR and keeps one entry per CDR3 protein. This table holds about 640,000 distinct CDR3 sequences, 25% to 30% found once. Looked up from germline, CDR1 is DFQATT and CDR2 is SNEGSKA (reference sequence). Trimming cost V 6 bases and J 4 bases; bases outside gene matches: 11. There are 15 residues in the CDR3. This clonotype was picked up many times.

The TCR was taken from a woman over 75 in good health. Material for sequencing was blood. V gene TRBV20-1 combines with J gene TRBJ2-1, with 8 nucleotides matching TRBD2. The CDR3 bases are TGCAGTGCGAAGAGAAATAGCGGGGATTACAATGAGCAGTTCTTC. Translated, it gives CSAKRNSGDYNEQFF.